Given below is one TCR beta chain in context. This entry belongs to a study of blood T cell repertoires in COVID-19. Overall study context: Samples taken during acute and convalescent COVID-19 were collected in the United States, Italy and Spain. Nucleic acid was either cDNA or gDNA, and it came from T cells, B-cell-depleted T cells, or PBMCs.

Study processing details: Reference gene primers were amplified, and this amplification served to estimate nucleated cell counts. Assay used: immunoSEQ multiplex PCR; TCRdb lists only in-frame clones, some missing. The V and J calls and clone size come from that table; D and trimming were worked out from the DNA. The sample consists of roughly 210,000 clones, approximately 90% of them appearing once. The CDR3 extends over 15 amino acids. Germline V gene lookup returns CDR1 MNHEY and CDR2 SVGAGI. Trimming took 5 bases from V and 1 from J, leaving 12 bases between them. This TCR was recovered from a man between 70 and 80 years old with acute or convalescent COVID-19. This chain links TRBV6-5 with TRBJ2-1; a possible D gene is TRBD2 (6 bases). Source material: peripheral blood. The CDR3 loop is CASSPGGSSYNEQFF. In nucleotides, the CDR3 is TGTGCCAGCAGTCCTGGGGGGTCTTCCTACAATGAGCAGTTCTTC.